These 9 T cell receptor beta chains came from one sample sequenced in a study of CD8+CD57+ T cells in acquired aplastic anemia listed by TCRdb under 2018. The sequencer was an Illumina HiSeq 2000. Profiling of TCR beta VDJ combinations and CDR3 sequences used genomic DNA as the template. The public reads were reprocessed in TCRdb via fastp at Q25 and MiXCR, keeping in-frame beta chains. Rows are combined by CDR3 protein, so each entry shows the most common genes and DNA. This sample lists 400,000 to 450,000 distinct CDR3 sequences; roughly 64% were detected once. Jointly, the top ten make up less than 4% of the sample. Sequenced: sorted CD4+, CD8+, or CD8+CD57+ T cells (not recorded which) from PBMCs. These receptors all stem from a human donor in good health, serving as a control.

The gene calls are TRBV10-3 and TRBJ2-7; D tentatively fits TRBD1 or TRBD2 (6 bases each). Trimming left V 9 bases short and J 7 bases short, with 13 bases between. The CDR3 is 11 residues long. Germline V gene sequence: CDR1 ENHRY, CDR2 SYGVKD. The CDR3 sequence is CAILSGAEQYF. The CDR3 bases are TGTGCCATATTATCGGGGGCTGAGCAGTACTTC.

In the case of this clonotype: The final CDR3 position lacks the conserved phenylalanine or tryptophan, pointing to a likely read error. It is unclear where the CDR3 begins or ends on the DNA, so no DNA is shown, and the CDR3 is as TCRdb lists it. The genes are TRBV2 and TRBJ1-2. Looked up from germline, CDR1 is SNHLY and CDR2 is FYNNEI. The CDR3 contains 16 residues when both ends are counted. The CDR3: CASSESCRKETQYFTP.

The chain recombines TRBV7-6 with TRBJ1-2, with 7 bases aligning to TRBD1. Germline CDR1 and CDR2: SGHVS and FNYEAQ. CDR3 length equals 15 residues. J was trimmed by 9 bases and V by 3 bases; bases with no gene match: 13. The CDR3 DNA follows: TGTGCCAGCAGCTTGGATCTACAGACAGGGAGTCGCTACACCTTC. Translated, it gives CASSLDLQTGSRYTF.

This chain joins TRBV20-1 and TRBJ2-3; D is perhaps TRBD2 (6 bases). The CDR3 runs 15 residues. With 0 bases removed from V and 4 bases from J, the gap between germline ends came to 14 bases. From germline, CDR1 is DFQATT and CDR2 SNEGSKA (reference sequence). The CDR3 reads CSARDGDFNSDTQYF. The CDR3 DNA reads as TGCAGTGCTAGAGATGGGGACTTTAACTCAGATACGCAGTATTTT.

Comment on this clonotype: Sequence at one end of the junction differs from germline and may be a read error. V and J are TRBV7-2 and TRBJ1-4, with a tentative D call TRBD1 (5 bases). The CDR3 has 13 amino acids. CDR1 is SGHTA, CDR2 FQGNSA, per germline. In DNA form, the CDR3 reads TGTGCCAGCAGACAGGAATCTAATGAAAAACTGTTCTTT. It translates to CASRQESNEKLFF.

The sample holds a few counts of this clonotype. The rearrangement uses TRBV19 and TRBJ2-1; TRBD2 matches at 14 bases. V lost 11 bases, J lost 0 bases, and 12 bases stayed unmatched. CDR3 size: 18 residues. Germline V gives CDR1 LNHDA, CDR2 SQIVND (reference sequence). The CDR3 reads CAGNAGLAGVSSYNEQFF. The DNA for the CDR3 is TGTGCCGGGAATGCGGGACTAGCGGGGGTGAGCTCCTACAATGAGCAGTTCTTC.

CDR3 loop: CASRHRDRISPLHF. CDR3 nucleotides: TGTGCCAGCAGGCACCGGGACCGCATATCACCCCTCCACTTT. The J gene is TRBJ1-6, the V gene TRBV12-3 or TRBV12-4, with D possibly TRBD1 on 5 matching bases. Trimming removed 6 bases at V and 10 bases at J, with 16 bases between. The CDR3 is made up of 14 amino acids.

The V gene is TRBV10-3, the J gene TRBJ2-7, with D perhaps TRBD2 (6 bases). The CDR3 extends over 13 amino acids. V was cut by 5 bases and J by 9 bases, with 17 bases left in between. Germline V gives CDR1 ENHRY, CDR2 SYGVKD. The DNA of the CDR3 is TGTGCCATCAGTAGAGAGACGGGGGAGACGCAGTACTTC. This codes for CAISRETGETQYF.

The J gene is TRBJ1-6, the V gene TRBV7-3, with 7 bases lining up with TRBD1. This CDR3 has 15 residues. With 6 bases clipped from V and 18 bases from J, the junction kept 20 bases outside the gene matches. Germline V lookup: CDR1 SGHTA, CDR2 FQGTGA. CDR3 amino acids: CASSEGQYQETQYHF. CDR3 DNA sequence: TGTGCCAGCAGTGAGGGACAGTACCAAGAGACCCAGTACCACTTT. Together with reference TRBV7-3 and TRBJ1-6, the CDR3 gives the full variable domain: GAGVSQTPSNKVTEKGKYVELRCDPISGHTALYWYRQSLGQGPEFLIYFQGTGAADDSGLPNDRFFAVRPEGSVSTLKIQRTERGDSAVYLCASSEGQYQETQYHFGNGTRLTVT.